This T cell receptor beta chain was found in a study of blood T cell repertoires in COVID-19. Study as a whole: The origin of the acute and convalescent COVID-19 samples was the United States, Italy and Spain. The analysed material was cDNA or gDNA that came from T cells, B-cell-depleted T cells, or PBMCs.

V shed 0 bases and J shed 3 bases, with 8 bases lying between them. Germline V lookup: CDR1 MGHRA, CDR2 YSYEKL. The CDR3 length is 15 residues. A Seattle source enrolled patients during active infection and followed them longitudinally. Authors' processing steps: Nucleated cell counts were estimated from reference gene primer amplification. Libraries were prepared by immunoSEQ multiplex PCR; TCRdb keeps only in-frame clonotypes and omits some of them. That table supplies the V and J calls and clone size; D and trimming were determined from the DNA. Of over 100,000 clones in the sample, 86% are singletons; the top ten hold approximately 10%.

The sample comprised peripheral blood. The sequence was collected from a woman in her sixties or seventies with COVID-19, enrolled during active disease. The chain uses TRBV4-1 and TRBJ1-4, with a possible D match to TRBD1 (6 bases). The CDR3, as DNA: TGCGCCAGCAGCCAAGAGAGGACAGCTAATGAAAAACTGTTTTTT. It encodes CASSQERTANEKLFF.